The 11 T cell receptor beta chains in this list originate from one sample, sequenced in a study of CD8 T cells in ankylosing spondylitis. Each CDR3 protein gets one entry after TCRdb re-called the 5' RACE reads with MiXCR. In the table there are about 360,000 distinct CDR3 sequences, 20% of which are singletons. Sequences were obtained from blood, either unsorted or a sorted T cell fraction (not recorded which). The receptors shown here come from a male donor with ankylosing spondylitis or in good health (not recorded which).

This sequence joins TRBV7-9 and TRBJ2-7, with 8 bases aligning to TRBD2. CDR1 is SEHNR and CDR2 is FQNEAQ in the germline V gene (reference sequence). This CDR3 is 15 amino acids long. V lost 6 bases to trimming and J lost 1 base; unmatched junction nucleotides: 8. CDR3 nucleotides: TGTGCCAGCAGTTACCCGGGACTAGAGTCCTACGAGCAGTACTTC. Protein: CASSYPGLESYEQYF.

This clonotype was observed a few times. The chain is built from TRBV20-1 and TRBJ1-2; D gene uncertain. CDR1 and CDR2 from the germline V gene are DFQATT and SNEGSKA (reference sequence). The CDR3 covers 14 residues. The V gene lost 8 bases and the J gene lost 0 bases, with 16 bases spanning the gap. In DNA, the CDR3 is TGCAGTTCTACCCTAGAGACCTCTAACTATGGCTACACCTTC. Amino acids: CSSTLETSNYGYTF.

This clonotype has only a few counts. The gene calls are TRBV7-2 and TRBJ2-7; D is perhaps TRBD1 (6 bases). Trimming removed 4 bases at V and 2 bases at J, with 21 bases between. This CDR3 contains 17 residues. Germline loops: CDR1 SGHTA, CDR2 FQGNSA. The CDR3 reads CASSYISTGIRPYEQYF. The CDR3 nucleotides are TGTGCCAGCAGCTACATCTCAACAGGGATCAGACCCTACGAGCAGTACTTC.

The chain carries TRBV5-6 and TRBJ2-7; D is undetermined. V was clipped by 4 bases and J by 9 bases, with 11 bases between them. The CDR3 has 11 residues. Germline CDR1 is SGHDT and CDR2 is YYEEEE. In DNA form, the CDR3 reads TGTGCCAGCAGCGGCCTACACGGGCAGTACTTC. It specifies CASSGLHGQYF.

This clonotype was seen a handful of times. The chain links TRBV27 to TRBJ2-5; D tentatively fits TRBD1 or TRBD2 (5 bases each). This CDR3 region has 14 residues. Trimming took 6 bases from V and 2 from J, leaving 13 bases between them. Germline CDR1 is MNHEY and CDR2 is SMNVEV (reference sequence). The CDR3 is CASSPTWGQETQYF. DNA for the CDR3: TGTGCCAGCAGCCCGACTTGGGGGCAAGAGACCCAGTACTTC.

The chain recombines TRBV18 with TRBJ2-2, with D uncertain. Trimming shortened V by 4 bases and J by 4 bases, and 13 bases separated the two germline ends. Germline V gives CDR1 KGHSH, CDR2 LQKENI. CDR3 length: 15 residues. CDR3 in amino acids: CASSLIASRTGELFF. The CDR3 DNA is TGTGCCAGCTCACTGATCGCCAGCCGCACCGGGGAGCTGTTTTTT.

The chain recombines TRBV11-2 with TRBJ2-5; 12 bases map to TRBD2. This CDR3 region has 15 residues. Germline V gene sequence: CDR1 SGHAT, CDR2 FQNNGV. With 5 bases clipped from V and 5 bases from J, the junction kept 6 bases outside the gene matches. CDR3 region: CASSRTGTSGETQYF. The CDR3 nucleotides are TGTGCCAGCAGCCGGACCGGGACTAGCGGGGAGACCCAGTACTTC.

V and J are TRBV5-1 and TRBJ2-6; TRBD1 matches at 7 bases. The CDR3 length is 18 residues. After removal of 4 bases from V and 3 bases from J, the junction contained 13 bases not matched to a gene. In germline, CDR1 is SGHRS, CDR2 YFSETQ. The CDR3 here is CASSLRGQGPDGANVLTF. Here the CDR3 DNA reads TGCGCCAGCAGCCTGAGGGGGCAGGGTCCCGATGGGGCCAACGTCCTGACTTTC.

In this sample, this clonotype turned up a few times. This chain connects TRBV7-9 to TRBJ2-7; no clear D. The CDR3 spans 14 residues. V was clipped by 4 bases and J by 3 bases, with 13 bases between them. Per germline, CDR1 SEHNR and CDR2 FQNEAQ (reference sequence). CDR3 sequence: CASSSDKYRYEQYF. The CDR3 DNA reads as TGTGCCAGCAGCTCCGACAAGTATCGCTACGAGCAGTACTTC.

This clonotype came up a few times. Since the CDR3 does not end with the conserved phenylalanine or tryptophan, this likely comes from a read error. Because the CDR3's place on the DNA is in doubt, the DNA is left out and the CDR3 is given as listed by TCRdb. V is TRBV4-2 and J is TRBJ2-4. Germline loops: CDR1 LGHNA, CDR2 YNFKEQ. The CDR3 is 9 residues long, counting both termini. CDR3 residues: CASSQELIR.

A few counts support this clonotype. The chain recombines TRBV4-1 with TRBJ2-5; perhaps TRBD1 as D (6 bases). Germline V CDR1 and CDR2: MGHRA, YSYEKL. There are 16 residues in the CDR3. V lost 0 bases and J 1 base, leaving 12 bases between the germline ends. CDR3 in amino acids: CASSQDQGTGQETQYF. In DNA form, the CDR3 reads TGCGCCAGCAGCCAAGATCAGGGGACGGGCCAAGAGACCCAGTACTTC.